Each of the 10 T cell receptor beta chains below was sequenced from the same sample in a study of T cells after yellow fever vaccination. TCRdb passed the 5' RACE reads through MiXCR, listing each CDR3 protein once. The sample lists roughly 85,000 distinct CDR3 sequences; 13% were seen once. Sequenced here: CD8+ T cells not binding an NS4B(214-222) dextramer, sorted from PBMCs, sampled less than 25 days after the first yellow fever vaccination. Every receptor here comes from a man between 18 and 35 years old who received the YFV17D yellow fever vaccine.

CDR3 residues: CASRTSPTGTGELFF. CDR3 in DNA: TGTGCCAGTAGAACATCCCCGACAGGGACCGGGGAGCTGTTTTTT. The V call is TRBV19, the J call TRBJ2-2, with TRBD1 matching over 7 bases. This CDR3 is 15 amino acids long. Germline V gene data show CDR1 as LNHDA and CDR2 as SQIVND (reference sequence). J gave up 5 bases and V 6 bases, and 9 bases lay outside the gene matches.

This CDR3 is CSVGTGVNEQYF. CDR3 nucleotide sequence: TGCAGCGTCGGGACAGGGGTTAACGAGCAGTACTTC. The chain carries TRBV29-1 and TRBJ2-7; 10 positions agree with TRBD1. Unmatched junction bases numbered 4, after V lost 6 bases and J lost 5 bases. CDR1 and CDR2 (germline): SQVTM, ANQGSEA. CDR3 length: 12 residues.

This chain connects TRBV6-5 to TRBJ2-5, with D perhaps TRBD1 (5 bases). Germline V gene lookup returns CDR1 MNHEY and CDR2 SVGAGI. The length of the CDR3 is 15 residues. V lost 0 bases to trimming and J lost 1 base, with 9 bases between them. The CDR3 DNA reads TGTGCCAGCAGTTACTCGGAGACAGTCCAAGAGACCCAGTACTTC. It specifies CASSYSETVQETQYF.

This clonotype was observed at least ten times. V is TRBV5-1 and J is TRBJ2-3, with 9 bases identical to TRBD1. The CDR3 is 15 amino acids. The trim removed 1 base at V and 6 bases at J, leaving 6 bases unmatched. Germline CDR1 is SGHRS and CDR2 is YFSETQ. The CDR3 coding sequence is TGCGCCAGCAGCTTGATACAGGGGGCGGCGGATACGCAGTATTTT. Translating gives CASSLIQGAADTQYF.

This clonotype was observed a few times. V is TRBV20-1 and J is TRBJ1-5; TRBD1 is a possible D gene (5 bases). V was cut by 5 bases and J by 4 bases, with 15 bases left in between. The CDR3 extends over 14 amino acids. CDR1 DFQATT and CDR2 SNEGSKA come from the germline V gene (reference sequence). This CDR3 is CSAPAREVNQPQHF. In nucleotides, the CDR3 is TGCAGTGCTCCCGCCAGGGAAGTGAATCAGCCCCAGCATTTT.

The chain carries TRBV7-6 and TRBJ1-6; 10 bases are shared with TRBD1. The CDR3 length is 17 residues. Germline CDR1 and CDR2: SGHVS and FNYEAQ. V gave up 2 bases and J gave up 9 bases; unmatched junction bases: 10. CDR3 nucleotide sequence: TGTGCCAGCAGCTTAACCCTCGGGACAGGGGTCGGTTCACCCCTCCACTTT. Residues: CASSLTLGTGVGSPLHF.

This clonotype was found a few times. This rearrangement joins TRBV4-1 to TRBJ2-1; maybe TRBD1 (6 bases). V was pared by 2 bases and J by 6 bases, with 17 bases between. Germline V gene sequence: CDR1 MGHRA, CDR2 YSYEKL. The CDR3 is 16 amino acids. The CDR3, as DNA: TGCGCCAGCAGCCAATATTACACAGGGTCGTTCAATGAGCAGTTCTTC. It yields the protein CASSQYYTGSFNEQFF.

The chain couples TRBV6-2 or TRBV6-3 to TRBJ2-5; 13 nucleotides align to TRBD2. The CDR3 sequence is 15 residues long. Germline V gene sequence: CDR1 MNHEY, CDR2 SVGEGT. The trim removed 5 bases at V and 2 bases at J, leaving 2 bases unmatched. The CDR3 sequence: CASSVTSGGQETQYF. The CDR3 DNA reads TGTGCCAGCAGTGTGACTAGCGGGGGGCAAGAGACCCAGTACTTC.

This chain uses TRBV7-8 with TRBJ2-5; D perhaps matches TRBD1 (5 bases). The length of the CDR3 is 14 residues. Per the germline V gene, CDR1 is SGHVS and CDR2 is FQNEAQ. Trimming pared 5 bases from V and 2 bases from J, leaving 12 bases between. The CDR3 DNA reads TGTGCCAGCAGCCAGGGTAGGCCACAAGAGACCCAGTACTTC. Its protein product is CASSQGRPQETQYF. Full variable domain (rest looked up from reference TRBV7-8 and TRBJ2-5): GAGVSQSPRYKVAKRGQDVALRCDPISGHVSLFWYQQALGQGPEFLTYFQNEAQLDKSGLPSDRFFAERPEGSVSTLKIQRTQQEDSAVYLCASSQGRPQETQYFGPGTRLLVL.

This clonotype was seen many times. The V and J genes are TRBV11-2 and TRBJ2-1, with D possibly TRBD2 on 6 matching bases. Trimming stripped 1 base from V and 10 bases from J, with 11 bases between. Germline V CDR1 and CDR2: SGHAT, FQNNGV. The CDR3 spans 13 residues. In DNA form, the CDR3 reads TGTGCCAGCAGCTTAGGGGGACTCTTGGAGCAGTTCTTC. Translation: CASSLGGLLEQFF.